These 19 T cell receptor beta chains came from one sample sequenced in a study of shared clonotypes between healthy human individuals (dated by TCRdb to about 2020). CD8 naive samples were obtained by positive selection for CCR7 among CD45RO-negative cells, yielding a CD45RA+CCR7+ population from which TemRA cells were excluded. The library was generated by the immunoSEQ multiplex PCR assay. Imported from immuneACCESS, the table was reduced by TCRdb to in-frame sequences with V and J called. These copies leave out some clones; in studies compared against another copy, an unresolved V gene accounts for under half, and the cause of the remainder is not known. Here the sample has under 850,000 clones; 85% to 95% occur a single time. Jointly, the top ten make up around 24% of the sample. The sequenced sample consisted of naive CD8+ T cells sorted from blood. The sample's cell subset or site label is to be understood as: CD45RA+CCR7+. The receptor source for this set is a man aged 25-45 years in good health.

The V call is TRBV7-9, the J call TRBJ2-3, with 8 bases that match TRBD1. The CDR3 runs to 16 residues. Germline V gene lookup returns CDR1 SEHNR and CDR2 FQNEAQ (reference sequence). The junction had 12 bases not matched to a gene; V was cut back by 6 bases and J by 4 bases. The CDR3 coding sequence is TGTGCCAGCAGGTCCAGCGACAGGGGAGTTGCAGATACGCAGTATTTT. Translated: CASRSSDRGVADTQYF. Drawing the rest from reference TRBV7-9 and TRBJ2-3, the complete variable domain is DTGVSQNPRHKITKRGQNVTFRCDPISEHNRLYWYRQTLGQGPEFLTYFQNEAQLEKSRLLSDRFSAERPKGSFSTLEIQRTEQGDSAMYLCASRSSDRGVADTQYFGPGTRLTVL.

DNA for the CDR3: TGTGCCAGCAGCCCACCGACAGGGCGGGGCCTCTATGGCTACACCTTC. Its translation is CASSPPTGRGLYGYTF. The chain carries TRBV7-9 and TRBJ1-2; TRBD1 matches 7 bases. The CDR3 extends over 16 amino acids. CDR1 and CDR2 (germline): SEHNR, FQNEAQ (reference sequence). The junction had 13 bases not matched to a gene; V was cut back by 5 bases and J by 4 bases.

The chain recombines TRBV4-1 with TRBJ2-2; D may be TRBD1 (5 bases). Germline V gene data show CDR1 as MGHRA and CDR2 as YSYEKL. Trimming cost V 2 bases and J 4 bases, with 11 bases left between them. The CDR3 runs to 15 residues. The CDR3 is CASSQLGQSTGELFF. The CDR3 bases are TGCGCCAGCAGCCAATTGGGGCAGAGCACCGGGGAGCTGTTTTTT.

This chain links TRBV7-9 with TRBJ2-5; 7 positions match TRBD1. With V trimmed by 5 bases and J by 2 bases, 17 bases remained unmatched. Per the germline V gene, CDR1 is SEHNR and CDR2 is FQNEAQ (reference sequence). The CDR3 totals 18 residues. Written as DNA, the CDR3 is TGTGCCAGCAGCCCAATAGGGACAGAGACGGCACGTCAAGAGACCCAGTACTTC. Amino acid sequence: CASSPIGTETARQETQYF.

The sample holds one count of this clone. The CDR3 region has the DNA TGTGCCAGCAGCTTCCGCGGGAGTCCCTACGAGCAGTACTTC. It yields the protein CASSFRGSPYEQYF. The chain uses TRBV7-9 and TRBJ2-7, with TRBD2 matching 7 bases. V shed 3 bases and J 2 bases; nucleotides not matched to a gene: 4. CDR1 is SEHNR and CDR2 is FQNEAQ in the germline V gene (reference sequence). The CDR3 totals 14 residues. The full variable domain, in which reference TRBV7-9 and TRBJ2-7 provide the parts outside the CDR3, is DTGVSQNPRHKITKRGQNVTFRCDPISEHNRLYWYRQTLGQGPEFLTYFQNEAQLEKSRLLSDRFSAERPKGSFSTLEIQRTEQGDSAMYLCASSFRGSPYEQYFGPGTRLTVT.

The genes are TRBV12-5 and TRBJ2-1; tentative D call: TRBD1 (5 bases). The V gene's germline CDR1 is LGHNT and CDR2 FRNRAP. The CDR3 length is 13 residues. Trimming pared 7 bases from V and 7 bases from J, leaving 14 bases between. The CDR3 region has the DNA TGTGCTAGTGCCCAGGGTCCTAAAAATGAGCAGTTCTTC. Its translation: CASAQGPKNEQFF.

As concerns this clone: Other DNA sequences in the sample encode the same CDR3. This chain links TRBV27 with TRBJ2-7, with 13 positions matching TRBD2. Germline CDR1 and CDR2: MNHEY and SMNVEV (reference sequence). The CDR3 loop spans 15 amino acids. V was pared by 5 bases and J by 4 bases, with 5 bases of the junction left unmatched. The chain's CDR3 is CASSPGLAGVYEQYF. The DNA for the CDR3 is TGTGCCAGCAGTCCCGGACTAGCGGGAGTATACGAGCAGTACTTC.

The genes are TRBV9 and TRBJ2-2; D unresolved. Trimming shortened V by 0 bases and J by 6 bases, and 12 bases separated the two germline ends. This CDR3 has 15 residues. Germline loops: CDR1 SGDLS, CDR2 YYNGEE. The CDR3 coding sequence is TGTGCCAGCAGCGTAGCTGACCCCGGAGCCGGGGAGCTGTTTTTT. It yields the protein CASSVADPGAGELFF. Full variable domain (missing parts from reference TRBV9 and TRBJ2-2): DSGVTQTPKHLITATGQRVTLRCSPRSGDLSVYWYQQSLDQGLQFLIQYYNGEERAKGNILERFSAQQFPDLHSELNLSSLELGDSALYFCASSVADPGAGELFFGEGSRLTVL.

The rearrangement links TRBV5-4 to TRBJ2-2; possibly TRBD1 for D (5 bases). Germline CDR1 reads SGHNT; CDR2 reads YYREEE (reference sequence). The CDR3 is 15 amino acids. V lost 1 base and J 5 bases, leaving 12 bases between the germline ends. CDR3 sequence reads: CASSLKSRDTGELFF. CDR3 nucleotides: TGTGCCAGCAGCTTGAAGTCCAGGGATACCGGGGAGCTGTTTTTT.

With respect to this clone: Other nucleotide sequences from this sample produce the same CDR3. The V call is TRBV27, the J call TRBJ1-5; 8 nucleotides match TRBD1. The CDR3 consists of 16 residues. Germline V gene data show CDR1 as MNHEY and CDR2 as SMNVEV (reference sequence). The trim removed 5 bases at V and 0 bases at J, leaving 6 bases unmatched. The CDR3 coding sequence is TGTGCCAGCAGTCCGTCGACAGGGGATAGCAATCAGCCCCAGCATTTT. Encoded protein: CASSPSTGDSNQPQHF.

This sequence joins TRBV27 and TRBJ1-5; D is undetermined. The CDR3 is made up of 11 amino acids. Per germline, CDR1 MNHEY and CDR2 SMNVEV (reference sequence). The V end was cut by 3 bases, the J end by 3 bases, with 0 bases between. The CDR3 nucleotides are TGTGCCAGCAGTTTCAATCAGCCCCAGCATTTT. Its protein is CASSFNQPQHF.

J is TRBJ1-2 and V is TRBV7-9, with no clear D. Trimming took off 0 bases at V and 10 bases at J, with 12 bases between the two ends. Looked up from germline, CDR1 is SEHNR and CDR2 is FQNEAQ (reference sequence). The CDR3 is made up of 13 amino acids. The CDR3 nucleotides read TGTGCCAGCAGCTTAGCGCAAGGCCTGGACTACACCTTC. Its translation is CASSLAQGLDYTF.

This chain connects TRBV7-9 to TRBJ1-1; D not resolved. Germline lookup yields CDR1 SEHNR and CDR2 FQNEAQ (reference sequence). V lost 5 bases to trimming and J lost 3 bases, with 13 bases between them. The CDR3 sequence is 14 residues long. CDR3 region: CASSPSGSYTEAFF. As DNA, the CDR3 is TGTGCCAGCAGCCCTAGCGGCAGCTACACTGAAGCTTTCTTT.

The rearrangement joins TRBV5-6 to TRBJ2-7, with 7 bases that match TRBD2. V gave up 0 bases and J gave up 3 bases; unmatched junction bases: 6. Germline V CDR1 and CDR2: SGHDT, YYEEEE. CDR3 size: 15 residues. In DNA form, the CDR3 reads TGTGCCAGCAGCTTGGCCGCGAGGGACTACTACGAGCAGTACTTC. Encoded protein: CASSLAARDYYEQYF.

The chain combines TRBV9 with TRBJ2-7; TRBD2 matches at 7 bases. Looked up from germline, CDR1 is SGDLS and CDR2 is YYNGEE. This CDR3 spans 14 amino acids. V dropped 0 bases and J dropped 1; count of bases not matched to a gene: 1. This CDR3 reads CASSVAGLSYEQYF. The DNA for the CDR3 is TGTGCCAGCAGCGTAGCGGGACTATCCTACGAGCAGTACTTC.

The V and J genes are TRBV28 and TRBJ2-7; TRBD2 matches 11 bases. The CDR3 is 15 residues long. Trimming took 4 bases from V and 5 from J; bases not matched to a gene: 7. Germline V gene sequence: CDR1 MDHEN, CDR2 SYDVKM. CDR3 nucleotide sequence: TGTGCCAGCAGTTCACTAGCGGGAGTTTTAGACGAGCAGTACTTC. Translating it yields CASSSLAGVLDEQYF.

This clone showed up just once. The V and J genes are TRBV13 and TRBJ2-7; D remains ambiguous. Trimming pared 6 bases from V and 1 base from J, leaving 13 bases between. This CDR3 is 14 amino acids long. Germline V CDR1 and CDR2: PRHDT, FYEKMQ (reference sequence). The CDR3 DNA follows: TGTGCCAGCAGTGGGCAGATAACATCCTACGAGCAGTACTTC. It codes for CASSGQITSYEQYF.

This chain uses TRBV5-6 with TRBJ2-7; possibly TRBD1 for D (7 bases). Germline assignment: CDR1 SGHDT and CDR2 YYEEEE. V was shortened by 4 bases and J by 2 bases, with 19 bases between the two germline ends. CDR3 length equals 16 residues. CDR3 sequence (DNA): TGTGCCAGCAGCCACCCGACAGGGAGGCCCCCCTACGAGCAGTACTTC. Translation: CASSHPTGRPPYEQYF.

This clone was counted a single time. Relative to the germline gene, one junction end is altered; a read error may explain this. The gene calls are TRBV7-7 and TRBJ2-7, with TRBD1 as a possible D gene (6 bases). The CDR3 runs to 13 residues. Germline-derived CDR1 and CDR2 are SSHAT and FNYEAQ (reference sequence). CDR3 DNA: TGTGCTAGCAGCTTAGGACAGAACTACGAGCAGTACTTC. This gives the protein CASSLGQNYEQYF.